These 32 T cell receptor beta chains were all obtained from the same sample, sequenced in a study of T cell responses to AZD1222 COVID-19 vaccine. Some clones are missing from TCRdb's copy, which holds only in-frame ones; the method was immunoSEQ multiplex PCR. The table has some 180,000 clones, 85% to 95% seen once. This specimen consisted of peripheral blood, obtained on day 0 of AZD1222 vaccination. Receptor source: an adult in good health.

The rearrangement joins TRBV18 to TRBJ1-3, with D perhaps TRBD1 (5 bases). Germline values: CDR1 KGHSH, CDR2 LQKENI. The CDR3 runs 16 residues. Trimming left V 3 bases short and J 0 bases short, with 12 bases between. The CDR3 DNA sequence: TGTGCCAGCTCACCTGCGACAGTAAGCTCTGGAAACACCATATATTTT. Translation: CASSPATVSSGNTIYF.

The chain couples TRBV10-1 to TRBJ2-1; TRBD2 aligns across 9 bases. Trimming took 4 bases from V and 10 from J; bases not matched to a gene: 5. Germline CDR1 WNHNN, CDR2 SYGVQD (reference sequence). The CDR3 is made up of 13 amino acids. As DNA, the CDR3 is TGCGCCAGCAGTGGGTCACTAGCGGGCGAGCAGTTCTTC. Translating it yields CASSGSLAGEQFF.

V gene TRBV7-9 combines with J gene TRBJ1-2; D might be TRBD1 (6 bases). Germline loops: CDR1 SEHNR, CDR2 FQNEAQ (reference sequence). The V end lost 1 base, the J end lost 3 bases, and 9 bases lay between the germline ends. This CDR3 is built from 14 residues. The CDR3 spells CASSLGKGDYGYTF. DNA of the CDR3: TGTGCCAGCAGCTTAGGGAAGGGGGACTATGGCTACACCTTC.

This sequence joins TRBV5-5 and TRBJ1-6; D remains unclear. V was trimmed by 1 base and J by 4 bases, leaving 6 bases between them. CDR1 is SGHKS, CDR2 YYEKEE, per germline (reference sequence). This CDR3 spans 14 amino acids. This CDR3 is CASSLKTYNSPLHF. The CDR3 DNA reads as TGTGCCAGCAGCTTGAAGACTTATAATTCACCCCTCCACTTT.

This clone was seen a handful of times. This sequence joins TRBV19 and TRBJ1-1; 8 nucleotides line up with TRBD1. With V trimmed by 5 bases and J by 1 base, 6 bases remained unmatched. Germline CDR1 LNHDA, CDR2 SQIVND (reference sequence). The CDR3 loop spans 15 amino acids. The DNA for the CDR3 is TGTGCCAGTAGTCTCTCACAGGGGGGGAACACTGAAGCTTTCTTT. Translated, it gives CASSLSQGGNTEAFF.

CDR3: CASSVVRSNTEAFF. CDR3 in DNA: TGTGCCAGCAGCGTAGTACGATCGAACACTGAAGCTTTCTTT. The chain recombines TRBV9 with TRBJ1-1; D is unclear. The length of the CDR3 is 14 residues. Trimming stripped 0 bases from V and 1 base from J, with 7 bases between. Germline V lookup: CDR1 SGDLS, CDR2 YYNGEE. Combining the CDR3 with reference TRBV9 and TRBJ1-1 gives the whole variable domain DSGVTQTPKHLITATGQRVTLRCSPRSGDLSVYWYQQSLDQGLQFLIQYYNGEERAKGNILERFSAQQFPDLHSELNLSSLELGDSALYFCASSVVRSNTEAFFGQGTRLTVV.

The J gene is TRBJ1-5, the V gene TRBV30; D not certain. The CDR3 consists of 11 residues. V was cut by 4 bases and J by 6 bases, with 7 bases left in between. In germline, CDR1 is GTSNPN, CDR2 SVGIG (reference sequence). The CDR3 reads CAWKKGQPQHF. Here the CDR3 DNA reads TGTGCCTGGAAAAAGGGTCAGCCCCAGCATTTT.

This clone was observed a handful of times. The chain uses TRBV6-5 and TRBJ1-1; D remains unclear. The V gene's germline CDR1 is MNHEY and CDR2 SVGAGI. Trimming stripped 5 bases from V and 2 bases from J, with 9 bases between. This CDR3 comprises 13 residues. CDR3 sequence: CASSLDSNTEAFF. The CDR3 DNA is TGTGCCAGCAGTCTAGACTCAAACACTGAAGCTTTCTTT.

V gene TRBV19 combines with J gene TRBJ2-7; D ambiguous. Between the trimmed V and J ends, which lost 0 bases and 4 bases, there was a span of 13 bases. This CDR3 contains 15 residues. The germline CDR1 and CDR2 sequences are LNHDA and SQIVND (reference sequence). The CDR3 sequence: CASSIDVTVSYEQYF. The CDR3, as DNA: TGTGCCAGTAGTATAGATGTGACGGTTTCTTACGAGCAGTACTTC.

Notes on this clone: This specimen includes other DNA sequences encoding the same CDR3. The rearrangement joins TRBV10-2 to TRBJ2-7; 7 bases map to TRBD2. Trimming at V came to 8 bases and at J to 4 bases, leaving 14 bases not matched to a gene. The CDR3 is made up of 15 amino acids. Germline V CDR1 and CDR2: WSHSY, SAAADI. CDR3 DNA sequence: TGCGCCAGCTCTAGAACTCGTAGGGAGGGTTACGAGCAGTACTTC. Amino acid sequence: CASSRTRREGYEQYF.

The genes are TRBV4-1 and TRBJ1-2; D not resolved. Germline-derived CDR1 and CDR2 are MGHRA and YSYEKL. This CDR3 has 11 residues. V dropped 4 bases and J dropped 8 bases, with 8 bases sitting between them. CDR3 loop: CASSLGPGYTF. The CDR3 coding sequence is TGCGCCAGCAGCCTAGGACCGGGCTACACCTTC.

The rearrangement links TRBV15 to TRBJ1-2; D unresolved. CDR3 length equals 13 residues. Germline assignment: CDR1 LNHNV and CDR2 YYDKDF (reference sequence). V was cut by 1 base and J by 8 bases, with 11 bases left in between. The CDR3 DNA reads TGTGCCACCAGCAGAGGAGAGGCGTTCGGCTACACCTTC. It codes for CATSRGEAFGYTF.

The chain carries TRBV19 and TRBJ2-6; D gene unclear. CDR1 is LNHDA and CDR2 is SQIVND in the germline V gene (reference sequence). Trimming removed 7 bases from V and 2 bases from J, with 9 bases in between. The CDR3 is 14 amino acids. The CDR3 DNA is TGTGCCAGTAAAACCTCAGCTGGGGCCAACGTCCTGACTTTC. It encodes CASKTSAGANVLTF.

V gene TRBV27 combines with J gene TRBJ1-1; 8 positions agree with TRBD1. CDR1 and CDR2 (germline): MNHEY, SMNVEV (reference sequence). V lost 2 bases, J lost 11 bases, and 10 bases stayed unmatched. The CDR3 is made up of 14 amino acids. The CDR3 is CASSLREQGVEAFF. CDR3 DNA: TGTGCCAGCAGTTTACGGGAACAGGGGGTGGAGGCTTTCTTT.

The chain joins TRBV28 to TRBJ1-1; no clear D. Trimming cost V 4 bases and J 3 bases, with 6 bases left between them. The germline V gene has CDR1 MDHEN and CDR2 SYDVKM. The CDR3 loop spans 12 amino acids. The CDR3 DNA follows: TGTGCCAGCAGTTCCACCGACACTGAAGCTTTCTTT. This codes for CASSSTDTEAFF.

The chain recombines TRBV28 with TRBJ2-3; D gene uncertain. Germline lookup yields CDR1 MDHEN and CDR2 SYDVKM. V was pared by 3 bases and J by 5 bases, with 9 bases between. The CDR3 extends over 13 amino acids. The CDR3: CASSFSLEDTQYF. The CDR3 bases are TGTGCCAGCAGTTTTTCCCTGGAAGATACGCAGTATTTT.

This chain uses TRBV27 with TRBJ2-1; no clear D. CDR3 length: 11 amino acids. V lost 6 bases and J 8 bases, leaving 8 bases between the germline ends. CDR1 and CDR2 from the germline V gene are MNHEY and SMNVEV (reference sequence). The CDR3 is CASRVADEQFF. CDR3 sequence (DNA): TGTGCCAGCAGAGTTGCAGATGAGCAGTTCTTC.

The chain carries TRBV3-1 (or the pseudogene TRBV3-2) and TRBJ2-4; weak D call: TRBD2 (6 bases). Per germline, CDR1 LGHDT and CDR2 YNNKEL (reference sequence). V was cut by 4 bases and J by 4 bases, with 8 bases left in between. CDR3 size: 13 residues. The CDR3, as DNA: TGTGCCAGCAGCCTTAGCGGTAAAAACATTCAGTACTTC. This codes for CASSLSGKNIQYF.

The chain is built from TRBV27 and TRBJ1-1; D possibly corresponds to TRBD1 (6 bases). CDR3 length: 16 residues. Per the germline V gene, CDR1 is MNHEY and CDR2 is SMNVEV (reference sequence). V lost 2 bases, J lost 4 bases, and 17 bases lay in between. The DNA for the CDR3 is TGTGCCAGCAGTTTACGGGGGGCCAACTCTGGCACTGAAGCTTTCTTT. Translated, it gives CASSLRGANSGTEAFF.

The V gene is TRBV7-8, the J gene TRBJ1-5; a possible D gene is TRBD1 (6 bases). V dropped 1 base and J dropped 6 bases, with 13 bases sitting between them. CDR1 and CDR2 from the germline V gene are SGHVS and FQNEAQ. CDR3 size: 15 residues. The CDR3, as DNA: TGTGCCAGCAGCTTAGTCAGGGGCTATGGTCAGCCCCAGCATTTT. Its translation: CASSLVRGYGQPQHF.

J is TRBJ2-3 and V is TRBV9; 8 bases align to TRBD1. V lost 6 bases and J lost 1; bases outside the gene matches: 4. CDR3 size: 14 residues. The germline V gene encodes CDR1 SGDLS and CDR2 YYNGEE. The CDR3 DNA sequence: TGTGCCAGCACCCAGGGGGCACGCACAGATACGCAGTATTTT. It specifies CASTQGARTDTQYF. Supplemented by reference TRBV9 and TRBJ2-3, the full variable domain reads DSGVTQTPKHLITATGQRVTLRCSPRSGDLSVYWYQQSLDQGLQFLIQYYNGEERAKGNILERFSAQQFPDLHSELNLSSLELGDSALYFCASTQGARTDTQYFGPGTRLTVL.

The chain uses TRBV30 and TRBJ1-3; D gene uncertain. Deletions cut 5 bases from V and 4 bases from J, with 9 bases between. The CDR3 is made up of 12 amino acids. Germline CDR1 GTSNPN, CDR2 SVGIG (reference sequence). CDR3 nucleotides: TGTGCCTGGGTCCTGGCCGGAAACACCATATATTTT. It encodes CAWVLAGNTIYF.

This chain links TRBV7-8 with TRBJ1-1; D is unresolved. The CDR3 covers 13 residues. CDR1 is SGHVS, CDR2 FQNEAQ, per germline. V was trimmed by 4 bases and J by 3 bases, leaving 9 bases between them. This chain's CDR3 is CASSYNGDTEAFF. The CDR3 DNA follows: TGTGCCAGCAGCTATAATGGGGACACTGAAGCTTTCTTT.

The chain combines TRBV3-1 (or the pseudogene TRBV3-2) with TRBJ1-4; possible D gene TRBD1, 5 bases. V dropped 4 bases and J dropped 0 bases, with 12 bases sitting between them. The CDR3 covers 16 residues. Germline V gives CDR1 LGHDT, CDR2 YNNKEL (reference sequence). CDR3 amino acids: CASSPNAGATNEKLFF. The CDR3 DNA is TGTGCCAGCAGCCCTAATGCGGGGGCAACTAATGAAAAACTGTTTTTT.

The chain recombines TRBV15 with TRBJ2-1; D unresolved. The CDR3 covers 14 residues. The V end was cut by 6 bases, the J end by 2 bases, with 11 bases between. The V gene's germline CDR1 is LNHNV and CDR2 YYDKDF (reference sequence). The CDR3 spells CATSSRRTYNEQFF. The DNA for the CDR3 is TGTGCCACCAGTTCCAGGCGGACCTACAATGAGCAGTTCTTC.

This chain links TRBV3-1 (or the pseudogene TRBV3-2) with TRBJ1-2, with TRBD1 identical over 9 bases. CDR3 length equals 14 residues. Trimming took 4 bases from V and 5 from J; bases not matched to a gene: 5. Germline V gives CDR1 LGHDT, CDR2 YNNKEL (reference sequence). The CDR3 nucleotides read TGTGCCAGCAGCCCGGACAGGGGAGGGTATGGCTACACCTTC. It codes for CASSPDRGGYGYTF.

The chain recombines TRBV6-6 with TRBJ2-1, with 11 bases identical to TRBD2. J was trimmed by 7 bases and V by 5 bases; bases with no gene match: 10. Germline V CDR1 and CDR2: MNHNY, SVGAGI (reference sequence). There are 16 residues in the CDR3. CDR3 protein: CASSLGLAGGSNEQFF. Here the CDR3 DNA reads TGTGCCAGCAGTCTGGGTCTAGCGGGGGGATCGAATGAGCAGTTCTTC.

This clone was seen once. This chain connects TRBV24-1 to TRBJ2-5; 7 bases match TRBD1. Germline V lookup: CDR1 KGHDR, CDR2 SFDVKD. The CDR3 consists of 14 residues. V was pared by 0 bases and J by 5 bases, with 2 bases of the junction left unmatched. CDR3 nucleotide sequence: TGTGCCACCAGTGATTTGGCCAGGGGGGAGACCCAGTACTTC. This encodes CATSDLARGETQYF.

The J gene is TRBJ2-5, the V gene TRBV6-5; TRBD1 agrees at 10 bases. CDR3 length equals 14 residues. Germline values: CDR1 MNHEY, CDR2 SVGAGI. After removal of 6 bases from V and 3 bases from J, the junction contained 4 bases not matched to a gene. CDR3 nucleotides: TGTGCCAGCAGCTCGACAGGGGGCAAAGAGACCCAGTACTTC. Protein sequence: CASSSTGGKETQYF.

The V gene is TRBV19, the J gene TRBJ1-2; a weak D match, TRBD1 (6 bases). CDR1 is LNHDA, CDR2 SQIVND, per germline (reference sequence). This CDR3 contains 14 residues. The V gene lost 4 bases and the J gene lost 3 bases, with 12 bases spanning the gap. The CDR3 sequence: CASSRSGGDYGYTF. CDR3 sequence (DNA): TGTGCCAGTAGTAGATCTGGGGGCGACTATGGCTACACCTTC.

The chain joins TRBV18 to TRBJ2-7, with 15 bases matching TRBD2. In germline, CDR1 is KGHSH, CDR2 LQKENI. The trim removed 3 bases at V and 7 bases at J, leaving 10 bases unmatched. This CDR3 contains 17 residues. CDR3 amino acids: CASSPGLAGGVREEQYF. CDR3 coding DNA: TGTGCCAGCTCACCGGGACTAGCGGGAGGAGTTAGGGAAGAGCAGTACTTC.

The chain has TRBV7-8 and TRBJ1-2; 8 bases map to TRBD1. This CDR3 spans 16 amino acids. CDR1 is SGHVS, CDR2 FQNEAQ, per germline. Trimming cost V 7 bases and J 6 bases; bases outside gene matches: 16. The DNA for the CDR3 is TGTGCCAGCAACCAGCGCGGGGGCAGGGGGCACGATGGCTACACCTTC. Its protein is CASNQRGGRGHDGYTF.